What follows are 19 T cell receptor beta chains derived from one specimen sequenced in a study of T cells in Graves' hyperthyroidism and ophthalmopathy. Amplification targeted TCR beta CDR3 regions from RNA transcripts. First-round RT-PCR with HTBI primers amplified the TCR CDR3 region. TCRdb reanalysed the multiplex PCR reads using MiXCR and keeps one entry per CDR3 protein. The sample has about 690,000 distinct CDR3 sequences; 17% are singletons. The specimen sequenced was blood. The receptor source for this set is a man aged 50 to 60 with Graves' hyperthyroidism.

CDR3 residues: CATSERGLDGSNVLTF. DNA of the CDR3: TGTGCCACCAGTGAAAGGGGGCTGGACGGGTCCAACGTCCTGACTTTC. The chain combines TRBV24-1 with TRBJ2-6, with 7 bases identical to TRBD1. J lost 8 bases, V lost 4 bases, and 10 bases had no gene match. CDR3 length: 16 residues. CDR1 is KGHDR and CDR2 is SFDVKD in the germline V gene.

This clonotype was counted many times. The V call is TRBV6-2 or TRBV6-3, the J call TRBJ2-1; a weak D match, TRBD1 (6 bases). This CDR3 region has 16 residues. From germline, CDR1 is MNHEY and CDR2 SVGEGT. The V end lost 7 bases, the J end lost 5 bases, and 21 bases lay between the germline ends. CDR3 sequence (DNA): TGTGCCAGCACCCAATTCCAGGGGTCACACCACAATGAGCAGTTCTTC. Its translation is CASTQFQGSHHNEQFF.

This clonotype was found many times. The chain recombines TRBV11-2 with TRBJ2-2, with 7 bases lining up with TRBD1. V dropped 6 bases and J dropped 7; count of bases not matched to a gene: 5. In germline, CDR1 is SGHAT, CDR2 FQNNGV. The CDR3 sequence is 13 residues long. Written as DNA, the CDR3 is TGTGCCAGCAGTATTCAGGGGGACGGGGAGCTGTTTTTT. This codes for CASSIQGDGELFF.

The sample holds a few counts of this clonotype. V usage is TRBV18 and J usage is TRBJ2-3; 12 bases are a match to TRBD2. Per germline, CDR1 KGHSH and CDR2 LQKENI. The J segment lost 6 bases and the V segment lost 7 bases, leaving 8 bases of the junction unmatched. This CDR3 is built from 15 residues. The CDR3 sequence: CASLSTSGSSDTQYF. DNA of the CDR3: TGTGCCAGCTTGTCGACTAGCGGGAGCTCGGATACGCAGTATTTT.

The table lists this clonotype with many counts. The chain has TRBV7-9 and TRBJ1-5; 7 positions match TRBD1. J was trimmed by 9 bases and V by 1 base; bases with no gene match: 6. There are 14 residues in the CDR3. In germline, CDR1 is SEHNR, CDR2 FQNEAQ (reference sequence). The CDR3, as DNA: TGTGCCAGCAGCTTAGGGACAGGATATTCGCCCCAGCATTTT. Encoded protein: CASSLGTGYSPQHF.

This clonotype was seen only a few times. V usage is TRBV29-1 and J usage is TRBJ1-3; D is ambiguous. V lost 0 bases and J 0 bases, leaving 6 bases between the germline ends. The CDR3 has 14 residues. Looked up from germline, CDR1 is SQVTM and CDR2 is ANQGSEA. The CDR3 DNA is TGCAGCGTTGAAGACAATCTCTCTGGAAACACCATATATTTT. Translated, it gives CSVEDNLSGNTIYF. Variable domain in full (rest from reference TRBV29-1 and TRBJ1-3): SAVISQKPSRDICQRGTSLTIQCQVDSQVTMMFWYRQQPGQSLTLIATANQGSEATYESGFVIDKFPISRPNLTFSTLTVSNMSPEDSSIYLCSVEDNLSGNTIYFGEGSWLTVV.

This clonotype occurred a few times. The chain employs TRBV28 and TRBJ1-2; no clear D gene. The CDR3 sequence is 11 residues long. Per germline, CDR1 MDHEN and CDR2 SYDVKM. V was shortened by 5 bases and J by 8 bases, with 9 bases between the two germline ends. The CDR3 loop is CASSGELGYTF. The CDR3 region has the DNA TGTGCCAGCAGTGGGGAATTGGGCTACACCTTC.

Many counts were recorded for this clonotype. The chain joins TRBV12-3 or TRBV12-4 to TRBJ2-1; 10 bases are a match to TRBD1. The ends lost 4 bases at V and 9 bases at J; junction bases unmatched: 9. The CDR3 is 15 amino acids. CDR3 sequence reads: CASSSGTGARGEQFF. For the CDR3, the DNA is TGTGCCAGCAGTTCCGGGACAGGGGCCCGGGGTGAGCAGTTCTTC.

This clonotype appeared many times. This chain links TRBV28 with TRBJ1-4; D remains ambiguous. The CDR3 consists of 15 residues. V shed 4 bases and J shed 3 bases, with 12 bases lying between them. Germline-derived CDR1 and CDR2 are MDHEN and SYDVKM. Here the CDR3 DNA reads TGTGCCAGCAGTTCCTCCGCGCAGGCTAATGAAAAACTGTTTTTT. Translated: CASSSSAQANEKLFF.

The chain recombines TRBV7-9 with TRBJ2-2; 10 bases agree with TRBD2. The trim removed 5 bases at V and 5 bases at J, leaving 17 bases unmatched. This CDR3 has 19 amino acids. CDR1 is SEHNR, CDR2 FQNEAQ, per germline (reference sequence). This chain's CDR3 is CASSEDISWLAGDTGELFF. In nucleotides, the CDR3 is TGTGCCAGCAGCGAAGACATTTCTTGGCTAGCGGGAGATACCGGGGAGCTGTTTTTT.

This clonotype was counted between two and nine times. It may be a read error: a sequence one base away is much more abundant. The CDR3 reads CASTTIGVQGSETQYF. The CDR3 coding sequence is TGTGCCAGCACCACAATTGGGGTCCAGGGGAGCGAGACCCAGTACTTC. The chain employs TRBV28 and TRBJ2-5; maybe TRBD1 (6 bases). CDR1 and CDR2 (germline): MDHEN, SYDVKM. Trimming removed 7 bases from V and 5 bases from J, with 23 bases in between. This CDR3 comprises 16 residues.

This clonotype was seen repeatedly, ten times or more. V is TRBV7-9 and J is TRBJ2-1, with 8 bases fitting TRBD2. J was trimmed by 0 bases and V by 2 bases; bases with no gene match: 12. The CDR3 has 19 amino acids. Germline CDR1 reads SEHNR; CDR2 reads FQNEAQ (reference sequence). CDR3 nucleotide sequence: TGTGCCAGCAGCTTACCTTTCCAGGGAAGCGGGAGCTCCTACAATGAGCAGTTCTTC. This translates into CASSLPFQGSGSSYNEQFF. Full variable domain (rest looked up from reference TRBV7-9 and TRBJ2-1): DTGVSQNPRHKITKRGQNVTFRCDPISEHNRLYWYRQTLGQGPEFLTYFQNEAQLEKSRLLSDRFSAERPKGSFSTLEIQRTEQGDSAMYLCASSLPFQGSGSSYNEQFFGPGTRLTVL.

This clonotype was seen a single time. The chain is built from TRBV11-2 and TRBJ1-4, with 11 bases matching TRBD1. V shed 5 bases and J 7 bases; nucleotides not matched to a gene: 3. This CDR3 has 14 amino acids. The germline V gene has CDR1 SGHAT and CDR2 FQNNGV. Here the CDR3 DNA reads TGTGCCAGCAGCATGGACAGGGGGCGTGAAAAACTGTTTTTT. The encoded protein is CASSMDRGREKLFF.

This clonotype was picked up many times. The V and J genes are TRBV7-3 and TRBJ2-1; the match to TRBD2 covers 10 bases. The V and J ends lost 5 bases and 8 bases, in that order; junction bases with no gene match: 9. Germline loops: CDR1 SGHTA, CDR2 FQGTGA. The CDR3 has 15 residues. CDR3 in amino acids: CASSITSGTNDEQFF. CDR3 nucleotides: TGTGCCAGCAGCATCACTAGCGGGACTAACGATGAGCAGTTCTTC. Looking up the rest from reference TRBV7-3 and TRBJ2-1 gives the full variable domain: GAGVSQTPSNKVTEKGKYVELRCDPISGHTALYWYRQSLGQGPEFLIYFQGTGAADDSGLPNDRFFAVRPEGSVSTLKIQRTERGDSAVYLCASSITSGTNDEQFFGPGTRLTVL.

This clonotype was observed at least ten times. The CDR3 protein is CATSDLTDQPQHF. CDR3 nucleotide sequence: TGTGCCACCAGTGATTTGACGGATCAGCCCCAGCATTTT. V usage is TRBV24-1 and J usage is TRBJ1-5; D unclear. CDR3 length: 13 residues. Between the trimmed V and J ends, which lost 0 bases and 5 bases, there was a span of 4 bases. Germline CDR1 and CDR2: KGHDR and SFDVKD.

Worth noting for this clonotype: This may arise from a read error, as a much more abundant clone is one base away. The V call is TRBV24-1, the J call TRBJ2-1, with 9 bases identical to TRBD1. The CDR3 runs to 14 residues. The J segment lost 6 bases and the V segment lost 5 bases, leaving 4 bases of the junction unmatched. CDR1 KGHDR and CDR2 SFDVKD come from the germline V gene. CDR3 sequence (DNA): TGTGCCACCAGTGTGACAGGGGGGAGCAATGAGCAGTTCTTC. Its protein is CATSVTGGSNEQFF.

V usage is TRBV5-1 and J usage is TRBJ1-1; D remains unclear. This CDR3 spans 15 amino acids. V shed 4 bases and J shed 1 base, with 14 bases lying between them. Looked up from germline, CDR1 is SGHRS and CDR2 is YFSETQ. This chain's CDR3 is CASSPGVGPNTEAFF. In nucleotides, the CDR3 is TGCGCCAGCAGCCCAGGCGTTGGGCCGAACACTGAAGCTTTCTTT.

The gene calls are TRBV6-2 or TRBV6-3 and TRBJ2-1; D tentatively fits TRBD1 or TRBD2 (5 bases each). CDR3 length: 18 residues. The V and J ends lost 2 bases and 2 bases respectively, with 19 bases between them. From germline, CDR1 is MNHEY and CDR2 SVGEGT. The CDR3 sequence: CASSYPGWGKKTYNEQFF. The CDR3 DNA follows: TGTGCCAGCAGTTACCCCGGGTGGGGGAAAAAAACCTACAATGAGCAGTTCTTC.

The V gene is TRBV7-9, the J gene TRBJ2-3; 8 bases line up with TRBD2. V was clipped by 5 bases and J by 2 bases; unmatched bases: 3. The CDR3 extends over 14 amino acids. Germline CDR1 reads SEHNR; CDR2 reads FQNEAQ (reference sequence). The CDR3 reads CASSISGATDTQYF. CDR3 DNA: TGTGCCAGCAGCATTAGCGGGGCCACAGATACGCAGTATTTT.